Listed below are T cell receptor beta chains from one sample, sequenced in a study of T cell repertoires in cytomegalovirus infection. No antigens are known for them. MiXCR, run by TCRdb on the reads, gives a single entry per CDR3 protein. Among tens of thousands of distinct CDR3 sequences, 20% to 25% were seen once, and the ten largest hold roughly 18%. Sequenced material: PBMCs, sequenced either directly or after in vitro stimulation (not recorded which). The receptors shown here come from a human donor in good health (CMV status not recorded). Some clones in this sample may be carry-over from other donors' samples. The CDR3 runs from the conserved cysteine through the conserved F or W.

>TRBV6-5|TRBJ1-3
CASSADSNGNTIYF
>TRBV6-1|TRBJ2-7
CASSLTRTGDVEQYF
>TRBV19|TRBJ2-3
CASSPRTSGGLTMQYF
>TRBV6-8|TRBJ2-7
CASSSLPGTGVPSSTYEQYF
>TRBV6-6|TRBJ2-7
CASSLTVVYEQYF
>TRBV5-5|TRBJ2-6
CASSLYRVSGANVLTF
>TRBV12-3/TRBV12-4|TRBJ2-3
CASSPLSGLGTDTQYF
>TRBV5-1|TRBJ1-6
CASSPGQGSSYNSPLHF
>TRBV7-6|TRBJ2-2
CASSSQPGTGELFF
>TRBV28|TRBJ2-5
CASSFFGGQQETQYF
>TRBV7-9|TRBJ1-2
CASSSGRHNYGYTF
>TRBV12-3/TRBV12-4|TRBJ1-1
CASRLGQGEGAEAFF
>TRBV27|TRBJ2-3
CASSSGEGTDTQYF
>TRBV19|TRBJ2-1
CATRNLGPRYEQFF
>TRBV2|TRBJ2-7
CASRGGQASYEQYF
>TRBV10-3|TRBJ2-2
CAIKGASGGSTGELFF
>TRBV29-1|TRBJ2-1
CSGTGQADYNEQFF
>TRBV6-6|TRBJ2-5
CASSNYRAGGETQYF
>TRBV12-3/TRBV12-4|TRBJ1-1
CKPPCWNTEAFF
>TRBV7-2|TRBJ2-7
CASSLNRGQGGEQYF
>TRBV6-6|TRBJ2-7
CASTPGGAGEQYF
>TRBV12-3/TRBV12-4|TRBJ1-5
CASSVQGDQPQHF
>TRBV7-2|TRBJ2-7
CASSLTRGRSYEQYF
>TRBV6-6|TRBJ1-5
CASRTAGSGGGRGNQPQHF
>TRBV3-1|TRBJ2-3
CASSPSRSADTQYF
>TRBV19|TRBJ2-2
CASRRLPNTGELFF
>TRBV4-1|TRBJ1-4
CASSPTPPVTANEKLFF
>TRBV11-3|TRBJ1-2
CASSLDGEYGYTF
>TRBV7-2|TRBJ2-7
CASSLYSREQYF
>TRBV28|TRBJ2-3
CASSPRDRITDTQYF
>TRBV2|TRBJ1-2
CASMGRTNYGYTF
>TRBV12-5|TRBJ2-3
CASGLAQQADTLARITDTQYF
>TRBV12-3/TRBV12-4|TRBJ1-1
CASSLTANTEAFF
>TRBV7-2|TRBJ1-1
CASTGQLNTEAFF
>TRBV20-1|TRBJ2-4
CGASDKNIQYF
>TRBV7-2|TRBJ2-7
CASSSEGGSYEQYF
>TRBV5-6|TRBJ2-1
CASSLLAGGLNEQFF
>TRBV7-2|TRBJ1-2
CASSLTGKEFGYTF
>TRBV27|TRBJ2-1
CASSRRGGYNNEQFF
>TRBV7-2|TRBJ2-1
CASSPTGGFWDEQFF
>TRBV7-2|TRBJ2-2
CASSPRGTGELFF
>TRBV6-1|TRBJ2-5
CASSRLAGGPFQETQYF
>TRBV7-2|TRBJ2-5
CASSPTGSLTQYF
>TRBV20-1|TRBJ2-1
CSAISSFGSYNEQFF
>TRBV2|TRBJ1-2
CASTQGPNYGYTF
>TRBV18|TRBJ2-3
CASSPPVGNGQYF
>TRBV27|TRBJ2-7
CASSLSEISYEQYF
>TRBV6-6|TRBJ2-3
CASSPSYGQGSTGFFTDTQYF
>TRBV15|TRBJ2-7
CATSRVWTGTYEQYF
>TRBV7-2|TRBJ2-7
CASSLAVYEQYF
>TRBV2|TRBJ1-2
CASKYLGLGYTF
>TRBV11-2|TRBJ1-1
CASSRDPSSTEAFF
>TRBV6-1|TRBJ2-2
CASSLAYPPGELFF
>TRBV29-1|TRBJ2-3
CSGRTGSTDTQYF
>TRBV10-3|TRBJ1-5
CAISESRGFDQPQHF